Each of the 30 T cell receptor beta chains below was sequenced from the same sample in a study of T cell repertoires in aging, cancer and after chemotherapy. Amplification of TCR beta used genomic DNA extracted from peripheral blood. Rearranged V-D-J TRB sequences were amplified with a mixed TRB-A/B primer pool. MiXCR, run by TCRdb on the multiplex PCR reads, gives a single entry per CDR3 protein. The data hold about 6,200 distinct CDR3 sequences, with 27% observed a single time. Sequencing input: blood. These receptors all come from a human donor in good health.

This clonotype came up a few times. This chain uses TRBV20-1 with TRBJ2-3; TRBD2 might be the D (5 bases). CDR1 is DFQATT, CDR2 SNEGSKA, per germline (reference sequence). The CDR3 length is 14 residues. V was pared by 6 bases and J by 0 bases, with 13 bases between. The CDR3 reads CSAPRAASTDTQYF. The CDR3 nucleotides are TGCAGTGCCCCACGAGCGGCTAGCACAGATACGCAGTATTTT.

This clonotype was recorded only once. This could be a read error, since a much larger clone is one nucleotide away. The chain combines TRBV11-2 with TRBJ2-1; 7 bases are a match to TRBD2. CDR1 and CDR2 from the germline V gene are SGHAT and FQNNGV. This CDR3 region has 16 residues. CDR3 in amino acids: CASSSRGASGNNEQIF. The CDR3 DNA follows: TGTGCCAGCAGCTCCCGCGGGGCTAGCGGCAACAATGAGCAGATCTTC.

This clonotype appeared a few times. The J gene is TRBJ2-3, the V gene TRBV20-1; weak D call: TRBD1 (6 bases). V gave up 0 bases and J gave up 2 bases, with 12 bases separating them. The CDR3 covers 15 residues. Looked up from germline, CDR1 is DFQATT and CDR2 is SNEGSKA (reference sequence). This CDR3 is CSARDHRDNTDTQYF. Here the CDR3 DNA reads TGCAGTGCTAGAGATCACCGGGACAACACAGATACGCAGTATTTT.

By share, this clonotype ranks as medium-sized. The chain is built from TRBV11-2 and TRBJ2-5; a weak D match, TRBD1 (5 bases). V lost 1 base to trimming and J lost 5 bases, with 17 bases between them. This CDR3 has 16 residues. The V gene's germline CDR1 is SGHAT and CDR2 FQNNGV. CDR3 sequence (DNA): TGTGCCAGCAGCTTAGTGGGGCCAGGGCCTGGCGAGACCCAGTACTTC. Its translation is CASSLVGPGPGETQYF.

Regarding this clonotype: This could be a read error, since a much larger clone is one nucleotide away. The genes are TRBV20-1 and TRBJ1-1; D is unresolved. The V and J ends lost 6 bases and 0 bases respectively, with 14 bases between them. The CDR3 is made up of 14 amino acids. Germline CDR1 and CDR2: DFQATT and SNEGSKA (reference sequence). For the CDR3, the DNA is TGCAGTGCGGACCTAGAGGGCCTGAACACTGAAGCTTTCTTT. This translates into CSADLEGLNTEAFF.

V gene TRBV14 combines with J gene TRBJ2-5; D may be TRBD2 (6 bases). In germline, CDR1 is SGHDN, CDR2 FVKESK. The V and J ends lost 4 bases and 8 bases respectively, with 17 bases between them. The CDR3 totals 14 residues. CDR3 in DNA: TGTGCCAGCAGCCTAGAACCAGGGCGGGATACCCAGTACTTC. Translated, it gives CASSLEPGRDTQYF.

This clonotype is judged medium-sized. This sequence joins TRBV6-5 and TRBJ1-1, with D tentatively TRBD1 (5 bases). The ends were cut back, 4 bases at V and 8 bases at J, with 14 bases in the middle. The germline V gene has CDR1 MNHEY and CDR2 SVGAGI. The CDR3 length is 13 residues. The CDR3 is CASSSIQGREAFF. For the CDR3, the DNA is TGTGCCAGCAGTTCTATTCAGGGTAGAGAAGCTTTCTTT.

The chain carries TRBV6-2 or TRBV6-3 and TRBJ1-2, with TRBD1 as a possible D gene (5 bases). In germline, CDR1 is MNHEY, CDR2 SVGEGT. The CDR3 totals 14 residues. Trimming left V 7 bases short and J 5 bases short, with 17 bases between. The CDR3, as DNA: TGTGCCAGCACCGAATCGGCAGGGCTATATGGCTACACCTTC. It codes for CASTESAGLYGYTF.

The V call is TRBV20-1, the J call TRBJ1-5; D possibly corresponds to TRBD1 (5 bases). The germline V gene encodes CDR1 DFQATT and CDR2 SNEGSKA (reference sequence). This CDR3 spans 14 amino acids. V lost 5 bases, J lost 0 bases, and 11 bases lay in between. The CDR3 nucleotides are TGCAGTGCTCTGACAGAAGATAGCAATCAGCCCCAGCATTTT. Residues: CSALTEDSNQPQHF.

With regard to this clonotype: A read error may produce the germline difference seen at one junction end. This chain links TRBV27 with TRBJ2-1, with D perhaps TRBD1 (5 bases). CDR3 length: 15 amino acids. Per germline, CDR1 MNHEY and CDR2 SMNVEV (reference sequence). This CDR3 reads CVSSDSFYSYNEQFF. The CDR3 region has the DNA TGTGTCAGCAGTGACAGCTTTTACTCCTACAATGAGCAGTTCTTC.

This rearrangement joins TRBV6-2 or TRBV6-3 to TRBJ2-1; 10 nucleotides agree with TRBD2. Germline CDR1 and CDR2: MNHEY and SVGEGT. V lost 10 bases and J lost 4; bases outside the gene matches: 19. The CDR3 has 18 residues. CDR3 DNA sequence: TGTGCCACCGCCTACGTGTGGCGAGCGGGAGGGAGTTACAATGAGCAGTTCTTC. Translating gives CATAYVWRAGGSYNEQFF.

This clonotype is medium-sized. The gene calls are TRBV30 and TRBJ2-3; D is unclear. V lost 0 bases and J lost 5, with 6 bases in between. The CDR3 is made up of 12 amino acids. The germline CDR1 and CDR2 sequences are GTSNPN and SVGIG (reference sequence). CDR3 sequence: CAWSVLLDTQYF. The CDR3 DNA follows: TGTGCCTGGAGTGTACTATTAGATACGCAGTATTTT.

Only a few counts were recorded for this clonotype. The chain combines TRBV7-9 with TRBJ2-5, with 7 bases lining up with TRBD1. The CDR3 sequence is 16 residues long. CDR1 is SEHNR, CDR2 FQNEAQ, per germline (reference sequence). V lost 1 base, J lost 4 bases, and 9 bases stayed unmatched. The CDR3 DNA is TGTGCCAGCAGCTTAGGGATACAGGGGTTTCCAGAGACCCAGTACTTC. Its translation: CASSLGIQGFPETQYF. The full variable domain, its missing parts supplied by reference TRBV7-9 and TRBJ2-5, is DTGVSQNPRHKITKRGQNVTFRCDPISEHNRLYWYRQTLGQGPEFLTYFQNEAQLEKSRLLSDRFSAERPKGSFSTLEIQRTEQGDSAMYLCASSLGIQGFPETQYFGPGTRLLVL.

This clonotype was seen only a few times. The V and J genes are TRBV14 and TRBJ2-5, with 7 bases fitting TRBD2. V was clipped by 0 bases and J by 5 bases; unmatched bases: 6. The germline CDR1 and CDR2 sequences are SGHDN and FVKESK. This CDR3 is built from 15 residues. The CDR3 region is CASSQDSGGTETQYF. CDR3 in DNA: TGTGCCAGCAGCCAAGACTCGGGAGGTACTGAGACCCAGTACTTC.

The DNA of the CDR3 is TGTGCCAGCAGTTTAGGACCGCTTGGGGTCTCCTACGAGCAGTACTTC. As protein: CASSLGPLGVSYEQYF. The chain links TRBV12-3 or TRBV12-4 to TRBJ2-7; D remains ambiguous. The ends were cut back, 1 base at V and 0 bases at J, with 13 bases in the middle. The CDR3 extends over 16 amino acids.

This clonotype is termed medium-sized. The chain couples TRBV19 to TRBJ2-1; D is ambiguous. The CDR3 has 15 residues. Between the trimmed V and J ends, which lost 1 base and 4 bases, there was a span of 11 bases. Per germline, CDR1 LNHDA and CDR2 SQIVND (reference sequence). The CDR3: CASSIAEDEYNEQFF. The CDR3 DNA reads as TGTGCCAGTAGTATAGCAGAGGACGAATACAATGAGCAGTTCTTC.

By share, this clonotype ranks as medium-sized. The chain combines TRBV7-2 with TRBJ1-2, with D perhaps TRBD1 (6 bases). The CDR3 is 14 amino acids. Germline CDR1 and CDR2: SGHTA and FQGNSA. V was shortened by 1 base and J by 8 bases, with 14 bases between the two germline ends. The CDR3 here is CASSLGPGERGYTF. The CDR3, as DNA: TGTGCCAGCAGCTTAGGTCCAGGGGAGCGGGGCTACACCTTC.

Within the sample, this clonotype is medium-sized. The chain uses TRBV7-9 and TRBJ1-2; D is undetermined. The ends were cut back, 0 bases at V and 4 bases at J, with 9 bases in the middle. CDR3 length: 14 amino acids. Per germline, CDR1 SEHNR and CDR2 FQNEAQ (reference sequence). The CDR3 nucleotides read TGTGCCAGCAGCTTAGCACCCTCCGTCTATGGCTACACCTTC. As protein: CASSLAPSVYGYTF.

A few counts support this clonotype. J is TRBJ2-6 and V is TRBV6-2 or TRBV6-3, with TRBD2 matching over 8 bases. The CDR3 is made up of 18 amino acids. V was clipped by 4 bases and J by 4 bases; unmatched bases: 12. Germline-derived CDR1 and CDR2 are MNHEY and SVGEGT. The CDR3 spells CASSFPGLVPSGANVLTF. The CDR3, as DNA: TGTGCCAGCAGTTTCCCGGGACTAGTCCCCTCCGGGGCCAACGTCCTGACTTTC.

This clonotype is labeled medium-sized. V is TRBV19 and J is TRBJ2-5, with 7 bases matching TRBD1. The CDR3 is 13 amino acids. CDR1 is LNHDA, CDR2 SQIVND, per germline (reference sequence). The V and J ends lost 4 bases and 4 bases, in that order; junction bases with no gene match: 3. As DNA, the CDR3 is TGTGCCAGTAGTACGGGACAGCCAGAGACCCAGTACTTC. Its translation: CASSTGQPETQYF.

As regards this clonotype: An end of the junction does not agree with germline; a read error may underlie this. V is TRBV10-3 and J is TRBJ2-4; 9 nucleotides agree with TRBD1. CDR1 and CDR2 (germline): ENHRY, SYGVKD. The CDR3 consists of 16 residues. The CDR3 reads CASSLGTGTGWDIQYF. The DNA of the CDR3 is TGTGCCAGCAGTTTAGGGACAGGGACCGGTTGGGACATTCAGTACTTC.

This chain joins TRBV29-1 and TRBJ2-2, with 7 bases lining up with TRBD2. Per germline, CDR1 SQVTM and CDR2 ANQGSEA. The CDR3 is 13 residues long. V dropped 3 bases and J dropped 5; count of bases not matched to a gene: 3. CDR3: CSVEEGGTGELFF. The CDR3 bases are TGCAGCGTTGAGGAGGGAGGGACCGGGGAGCTGTTTTTT.

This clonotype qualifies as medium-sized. The CDR3 region is CASSSQTGGQVPYEQYF. CDR3 nucleotides: TGTGCCAGCAGCTCCCAGACGGGGGGGCAGGTCCCCTACGAGCAGTACTTC. The chain links TRBV7-9 to TRBJ2-7, with TRBD2 matching over 8 bases. The CDR3 spans 17 residues. Trimming took 4 bases from V and 2 from J; bases not matched to a gene: 13. CDR1 is SEHNR and CDR2 is FQNEAQ in the germline V gene (reference sequence).

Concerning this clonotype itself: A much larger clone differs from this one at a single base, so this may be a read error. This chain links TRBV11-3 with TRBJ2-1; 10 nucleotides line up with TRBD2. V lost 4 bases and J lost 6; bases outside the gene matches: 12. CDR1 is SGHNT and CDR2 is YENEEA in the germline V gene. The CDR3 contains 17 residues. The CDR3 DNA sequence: TGTGCCAGCAGCTCGAGGTCTAGCGGGAGAGTTTCCAATGAGCAGTTCTTC. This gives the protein CASSSRSSGRVSNEQFF.

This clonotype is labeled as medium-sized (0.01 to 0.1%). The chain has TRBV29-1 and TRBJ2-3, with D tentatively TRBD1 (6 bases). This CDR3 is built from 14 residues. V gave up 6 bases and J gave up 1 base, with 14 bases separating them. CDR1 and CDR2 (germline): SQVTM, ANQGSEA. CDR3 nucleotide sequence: TGCAGCGTCCAAGCGGCAGGGGGCACAGATACGCAGTATTTT. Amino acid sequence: CSVQAAGGTDTQYF.

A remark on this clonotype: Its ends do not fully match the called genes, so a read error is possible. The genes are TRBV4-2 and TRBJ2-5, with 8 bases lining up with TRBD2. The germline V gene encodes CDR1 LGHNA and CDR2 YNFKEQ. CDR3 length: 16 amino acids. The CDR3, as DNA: TGTGCCGGCAGCCATCTTTCAGGGGCGGGGGGAGAGACCCAGTACTTC. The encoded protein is CAGSHLSGAGGETQYF.

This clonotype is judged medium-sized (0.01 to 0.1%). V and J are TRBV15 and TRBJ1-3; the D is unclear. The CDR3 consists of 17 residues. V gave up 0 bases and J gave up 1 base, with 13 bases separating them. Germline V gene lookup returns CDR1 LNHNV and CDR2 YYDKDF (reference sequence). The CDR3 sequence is CATSRDLGDRSGNTIYF. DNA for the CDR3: TGTGCCACCAGCAGAGATCTTGGGGATAGGTCTGGAAACACCATATATTTT.

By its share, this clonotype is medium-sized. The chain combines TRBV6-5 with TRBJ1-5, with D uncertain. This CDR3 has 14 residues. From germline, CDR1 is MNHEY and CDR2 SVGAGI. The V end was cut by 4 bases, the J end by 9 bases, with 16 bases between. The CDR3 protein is CASSFRTDGSPQHF. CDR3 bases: TGTGCCAGCAGTTTCAGGACGGACGGGTCGCCCCAGCATTTT.

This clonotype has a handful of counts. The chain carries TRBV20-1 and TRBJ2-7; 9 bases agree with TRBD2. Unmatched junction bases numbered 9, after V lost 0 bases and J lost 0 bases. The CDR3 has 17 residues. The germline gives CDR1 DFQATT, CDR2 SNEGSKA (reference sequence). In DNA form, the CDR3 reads TGCAGTGCTAGAGATTCTAGCGGGGTCCCCCGCTCCTACGAGCAGTACTTC. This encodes CSARDSSGVPRSYEQYF.

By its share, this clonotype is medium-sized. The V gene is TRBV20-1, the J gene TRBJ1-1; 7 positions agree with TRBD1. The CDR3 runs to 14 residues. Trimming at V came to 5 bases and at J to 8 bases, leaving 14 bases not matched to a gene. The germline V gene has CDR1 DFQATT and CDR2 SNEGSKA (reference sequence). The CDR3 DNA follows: TGCAGTGCTTCTAGCATAGGGGACAGATTAGAAGCTTTCTTT. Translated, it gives CSASSIGDRLEAFF.